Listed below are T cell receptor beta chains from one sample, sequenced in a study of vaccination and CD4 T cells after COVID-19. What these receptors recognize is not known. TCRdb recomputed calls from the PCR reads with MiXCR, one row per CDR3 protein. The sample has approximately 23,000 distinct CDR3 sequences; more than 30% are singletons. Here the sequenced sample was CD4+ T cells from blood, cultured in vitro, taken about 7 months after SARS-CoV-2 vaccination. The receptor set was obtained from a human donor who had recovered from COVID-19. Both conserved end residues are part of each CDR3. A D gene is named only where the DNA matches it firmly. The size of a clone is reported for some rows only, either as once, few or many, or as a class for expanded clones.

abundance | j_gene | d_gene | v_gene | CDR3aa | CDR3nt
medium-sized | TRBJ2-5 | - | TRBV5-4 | CASSSRRGEETQYF | TGTGCCAGCAGCTCCCGTAGGGGGGAAGAGACCCAGTACTTC
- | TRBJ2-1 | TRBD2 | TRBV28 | CASSNSGIVYNEQFF | TGTGCCAGCAGTAACAGCGGGATAGTCTACAATGAGCAGTTCTTC
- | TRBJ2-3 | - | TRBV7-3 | CASSLSGSDTQYF | TGTGCCAGCAGCTTATCGGGTTCCGATACGCAGTATTTT
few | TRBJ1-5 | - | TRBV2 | CASSEEAGQPQHF | TGTGCCAGCAGTGAAGAAGCCGGTCAGCCCCAGCATTTT
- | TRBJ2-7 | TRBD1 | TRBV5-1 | CASSTKLSGTGYYEQYF | TGCGCCAGCAGCACAAAACTCTCCGGGACAGGGTACTACGAGCAGTACTTC
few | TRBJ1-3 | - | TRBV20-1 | CSATRIDGGNTIYF | TGCAGTGCTACCCGGATCGACGGCGGAAACACCATATATTTT
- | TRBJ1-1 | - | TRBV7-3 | CASSFDRLTEAFF | TGTGCCAGCAGCTTCGACAGGTTGACTGAAGCTTTCTTT
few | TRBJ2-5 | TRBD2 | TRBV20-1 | CSARDKTSGQETQYF | TGCAGTGCTAGAGATAAGACTAGCGGACAAGAGACCCAGTACTTC
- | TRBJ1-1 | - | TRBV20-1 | CSARNGVTEAFF | TGCAGTGCTAGGAATGGGGTCACTGAAGCTTTCTTT
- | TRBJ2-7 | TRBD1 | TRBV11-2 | CASSLGPRQGYEQYF | TGTGCCAGCAGCTTAGGTCCGCGACAGGGCTACGAGCAGTACTTC
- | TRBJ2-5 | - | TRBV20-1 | CSWDGRETQYF | TGCAGTTGGGACGGAAGAGAGACCCAGTACTTC
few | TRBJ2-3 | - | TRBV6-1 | CASRRAGTDTQYF | TGTGCCAGCAGGAGGGCCGGCACAGATACGCAGTATTTT
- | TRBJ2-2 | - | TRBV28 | CATRQPNTGELFF | TGTGCCACCCGGCAACCAAACACCGGGGAGCTGTTTTTT
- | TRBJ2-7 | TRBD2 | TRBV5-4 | CASSLVAGAPDEQYF | TGTGCCAGCAGCTTGGTAGCGGGAGCGCCGGACGAGCAGTACTTC
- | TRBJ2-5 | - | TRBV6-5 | CASSYQMKETQYF | TGTGCCAGCAGTTATCAGATGAAAGAGACCCAGTACTTC
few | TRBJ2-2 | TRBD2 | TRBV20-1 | CSARLGVAGDPNTGELFF | TGCAGTGCCAGGCTAGGGGTAGCGGGAGATCCGAACACCGGGGAGCTGTTTTTT
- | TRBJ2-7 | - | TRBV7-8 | CASSLYQVGGDEQYF | TGTGCCAGCAGCTTATATCAAGTGGGCGGGGACGAGCAGTACTTC
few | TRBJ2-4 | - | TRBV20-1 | CSARGAGQRNIQYF | TGCAGTGCTAGAGGAGCGGGACAGAGAAACATTCAGTACTTC
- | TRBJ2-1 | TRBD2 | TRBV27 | CASRSGTSGRPGLNEQFF | TGTGCCAGCAGATCCGGGACTAGCGGGAGACCAGGACTGAATGAGCAGTTCTTC
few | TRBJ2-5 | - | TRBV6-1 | CASFGVAETQYF | TGTGCCAGCTTCGGGGTAGCGGAGACCCAGTACTTC
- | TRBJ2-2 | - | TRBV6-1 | CASSGSGYSTGELFF | TGTGCCAGCAGCGGGTCAGGGTACTCCACCGGGGAGCTGTTTTTT
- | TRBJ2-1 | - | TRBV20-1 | CSARDQGRTGRANEQFF | TGCAGTGCTAGAGATCAGGGGAGAACGGGCCGGGCCAATGAGCAGTTCTTC
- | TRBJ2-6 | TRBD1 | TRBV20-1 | CSARVAAGTGGAGANVLTF | TGCAGTGCTAGAGTGGCGGCGGGGACAGGGGGGGCTGGGGCCAACGTCCTGACTTTC
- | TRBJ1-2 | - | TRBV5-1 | CASSLVATDYGYTF | TGCGCCAGCAGCTTGGTCGCGACGGACTATGGCTACACCTTC
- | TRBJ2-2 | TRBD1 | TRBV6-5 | CASSWDRGGTGELFF | TGTGCCAGCAGTTGGGACAGGGGCGGCACCGGGGAGCTGTTTTTT
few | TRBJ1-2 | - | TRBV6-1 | CASSERVDYGYTF | TGTGCCAGCAGTGAAAGGGTCGACTATGGCTACACCTTC
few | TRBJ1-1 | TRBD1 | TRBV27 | CASSLNGQGWAFF | TGTGCCAGCAGTTTAAACGGACAGGGTTGGGCTTTCTTT
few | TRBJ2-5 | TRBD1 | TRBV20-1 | CSAHGTGGPQGQYF | TGCAGTGCTCACGGGACAGGGGGACCCCAAGGCCAGTACTTC
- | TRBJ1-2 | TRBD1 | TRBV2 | CASIGRQGDYGYTF | TGTGCCAGCATCGGCAGGCAGGGGGACTATGGCTACACCTTC
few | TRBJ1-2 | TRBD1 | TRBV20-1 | CSAPQGTGNYGYTF | TGCAGTGCTCCACAGGGGACGGGTAACTATGGCTACACCTTC